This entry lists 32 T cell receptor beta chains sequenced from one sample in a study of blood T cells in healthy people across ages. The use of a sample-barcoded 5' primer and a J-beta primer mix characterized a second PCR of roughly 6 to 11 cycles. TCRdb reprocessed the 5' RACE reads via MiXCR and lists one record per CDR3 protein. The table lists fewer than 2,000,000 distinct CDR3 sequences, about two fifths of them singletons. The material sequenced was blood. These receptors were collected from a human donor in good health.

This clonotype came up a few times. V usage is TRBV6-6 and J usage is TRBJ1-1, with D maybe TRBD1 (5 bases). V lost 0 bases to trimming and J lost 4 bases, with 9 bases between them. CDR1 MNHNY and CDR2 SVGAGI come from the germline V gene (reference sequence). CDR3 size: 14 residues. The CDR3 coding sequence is TGTGCCAGCAGTTACTCTGAGGGGACCACTGAAGCTTTCTTT. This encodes CASSYSEGTTEAFF.

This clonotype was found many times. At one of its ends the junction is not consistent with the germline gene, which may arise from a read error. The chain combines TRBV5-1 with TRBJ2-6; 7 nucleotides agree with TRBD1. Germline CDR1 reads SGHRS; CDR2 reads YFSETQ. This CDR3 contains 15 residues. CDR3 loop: CASSSTGDGANVLTF. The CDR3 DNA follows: TGTGCCAGCAGTTCAACAGGGGATGGGGCCAACGTCCTGACTTTC. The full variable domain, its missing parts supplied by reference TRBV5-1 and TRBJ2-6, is KAGVTQTPRYLIKTRGQQVTLSCSPISGHRSVSWYQQTPGQGLQFLFEYFSETQRNKGNFPGRFSGRQFSNSRSEMNVSTLELGDSALYLCASSSTGDGANVLTFGAGSRLTVL.

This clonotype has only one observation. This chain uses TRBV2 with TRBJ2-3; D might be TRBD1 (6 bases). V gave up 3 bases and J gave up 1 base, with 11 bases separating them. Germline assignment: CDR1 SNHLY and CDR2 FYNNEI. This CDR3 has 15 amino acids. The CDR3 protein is CASSEQGLGTDTQYF. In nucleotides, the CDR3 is TGTGCCAGCAGTGAGCAGGGGCTAGGCACAGATACGCAGTATTTT.

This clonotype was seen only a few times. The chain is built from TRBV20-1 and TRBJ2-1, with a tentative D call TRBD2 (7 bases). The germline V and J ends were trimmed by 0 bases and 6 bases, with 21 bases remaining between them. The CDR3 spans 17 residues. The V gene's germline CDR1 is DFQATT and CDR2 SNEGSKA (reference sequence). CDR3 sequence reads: CSARERLGGPHCNEQFF. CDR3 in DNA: TGCAGTGCTAGAGAAAGGTTGGGGGGGCCCCATTGCAATGAGCAGTTCTTC.

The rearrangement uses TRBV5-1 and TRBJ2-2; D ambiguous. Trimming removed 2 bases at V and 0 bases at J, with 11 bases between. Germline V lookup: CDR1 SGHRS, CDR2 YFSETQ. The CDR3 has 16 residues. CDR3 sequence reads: CASSLSRRANTGELFF. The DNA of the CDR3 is TGCGCCAGCAGCTTAAGTCGGAGAGCGAACACCGGGGAGCTGTTTTTT.

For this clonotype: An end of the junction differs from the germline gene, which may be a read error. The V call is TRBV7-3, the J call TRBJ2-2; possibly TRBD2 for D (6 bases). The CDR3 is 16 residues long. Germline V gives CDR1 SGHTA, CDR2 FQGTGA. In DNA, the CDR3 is TGTGCCAGCAGCTTAGTTGGCGGGAAGAACATCGGGGAGCTGTTTTTT. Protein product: CASSLVGGKNIGELFF.

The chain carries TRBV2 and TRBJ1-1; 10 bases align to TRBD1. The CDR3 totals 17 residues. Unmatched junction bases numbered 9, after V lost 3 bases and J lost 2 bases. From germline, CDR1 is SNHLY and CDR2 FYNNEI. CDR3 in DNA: TGTGCCAGCAGTGATGCGGGACAGGGGTTTCCAAACACTGAAGCTTTCTTT. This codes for CASSDAGQGFPNTEAFF.

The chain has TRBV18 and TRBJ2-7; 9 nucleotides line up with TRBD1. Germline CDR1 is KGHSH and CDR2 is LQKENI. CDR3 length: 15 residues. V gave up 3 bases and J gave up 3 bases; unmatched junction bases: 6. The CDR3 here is CASSPRDRELYEQYF. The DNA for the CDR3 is TGTGCCAGCTCACCGAGGGACAGGGAGCTCTACGAGCAGTACTTC.

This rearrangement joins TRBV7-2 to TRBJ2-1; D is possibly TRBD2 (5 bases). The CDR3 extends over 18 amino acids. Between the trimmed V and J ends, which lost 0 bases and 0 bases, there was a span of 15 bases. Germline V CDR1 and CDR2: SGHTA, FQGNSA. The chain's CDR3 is CASSLAYLERSSYNEQFF. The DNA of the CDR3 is TGTGCCAGCAGCTTAGCGTATTTGGAGCGGAGCTCCTACAATGAGCAGTTCTTC.

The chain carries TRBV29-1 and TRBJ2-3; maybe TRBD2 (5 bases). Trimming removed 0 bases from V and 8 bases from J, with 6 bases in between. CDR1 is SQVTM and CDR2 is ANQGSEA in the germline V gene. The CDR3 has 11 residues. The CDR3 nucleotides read TGCAGCGTTGAAGATCGGGGTACGCAGTATTTT. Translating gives CSVEDRGTQYF.

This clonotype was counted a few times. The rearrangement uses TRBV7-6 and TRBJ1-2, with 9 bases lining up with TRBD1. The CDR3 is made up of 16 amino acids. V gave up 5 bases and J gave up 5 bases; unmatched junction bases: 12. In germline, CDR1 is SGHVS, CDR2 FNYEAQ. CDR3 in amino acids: CASSRDRVGTNYGYTF. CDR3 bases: TGTGCCAGCAGCCGGGACAGGGTGGGCACGAATTATGGCTACACCTTC.

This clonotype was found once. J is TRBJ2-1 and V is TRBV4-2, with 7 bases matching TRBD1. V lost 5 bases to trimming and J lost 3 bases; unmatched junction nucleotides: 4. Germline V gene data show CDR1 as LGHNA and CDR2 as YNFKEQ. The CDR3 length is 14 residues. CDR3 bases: TGTGCCAGCAGCACTGGGACAGACTACAATGAGCAGTTCTTC. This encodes CASSTGTDYNEQFF.

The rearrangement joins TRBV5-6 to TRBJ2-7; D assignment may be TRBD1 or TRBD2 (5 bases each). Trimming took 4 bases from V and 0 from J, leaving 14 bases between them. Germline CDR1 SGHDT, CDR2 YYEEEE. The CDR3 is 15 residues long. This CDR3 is CASSLGTYSSYEQYF. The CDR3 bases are TGTGCCAGCAGCCTAGGGACCTACAGCTCCTACGAGCAGTACTTC.

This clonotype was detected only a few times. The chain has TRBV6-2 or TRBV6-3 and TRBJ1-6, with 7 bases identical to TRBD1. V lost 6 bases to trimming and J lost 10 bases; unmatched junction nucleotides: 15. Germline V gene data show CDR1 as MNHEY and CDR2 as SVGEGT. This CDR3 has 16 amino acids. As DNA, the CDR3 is TGTGCCAGCAGCCGGACGGGGGCAGGGGGAAGCTCACCCCTCCACTTT. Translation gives CASSRTGAGGSSPLHF.

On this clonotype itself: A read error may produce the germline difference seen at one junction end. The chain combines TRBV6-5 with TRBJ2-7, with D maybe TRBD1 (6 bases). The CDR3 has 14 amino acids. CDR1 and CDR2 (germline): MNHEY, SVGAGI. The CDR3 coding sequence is TGTGCCAGCAGTCACTCCGGGGACAACTACGAGCAGTACTTC. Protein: CASSHSGDNYEQYF.

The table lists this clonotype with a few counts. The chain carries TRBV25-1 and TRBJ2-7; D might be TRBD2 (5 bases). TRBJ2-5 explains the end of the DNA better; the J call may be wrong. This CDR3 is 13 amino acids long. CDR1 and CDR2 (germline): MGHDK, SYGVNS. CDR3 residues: CASSRDLAETQYF. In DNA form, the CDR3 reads TGTGCCAGCAGTCGGGATTTAGCAGAGACCCAGTACTTC.

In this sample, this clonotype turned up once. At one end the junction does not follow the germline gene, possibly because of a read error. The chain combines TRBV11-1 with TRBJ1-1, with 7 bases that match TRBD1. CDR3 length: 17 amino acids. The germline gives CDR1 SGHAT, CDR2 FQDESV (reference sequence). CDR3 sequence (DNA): TGTGCCAGCAGCTTAAACAGTGCGGGACAGCGATACACTGGAGCTTTCTTT. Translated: CASSLNSAGQRYTGAFF.

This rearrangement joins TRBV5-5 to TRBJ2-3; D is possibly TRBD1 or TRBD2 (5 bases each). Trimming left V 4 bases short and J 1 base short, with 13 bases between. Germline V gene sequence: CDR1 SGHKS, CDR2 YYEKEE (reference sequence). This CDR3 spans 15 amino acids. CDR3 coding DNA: TGTGCCAGCAGCCCCTTGGGGGACGGCACAGATACGCAGTATTTT. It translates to CASSPLGDGTDTQYF.

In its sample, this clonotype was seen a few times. CDR3 in amino acids: CASSSPGSETQYF. DNA of the CDR3: TGTGCCAGCAGCTCCCCGGGATCAGAGACCCAGTACTTC. The genes are TRBV7-2 and TRBJ2-5, with D maybe TRBD2 (5 bases). This CDR3 is 13 amino acids long. Between the trimmed V and J ends, which lost 4 bases and 4 bases, there was a span of 10 bases. The V gene's germline CDR1 is SGHTA and CDR2 FQGNSA. Looking up the rest from reference TRBV7-2 and TRBJ2-5 gives the full variable domain: GAGVSQSPSNKVTEKGKDVELRCDPISGHTALYWYRQSLGQGLEFLIYFQGNSAPDKSGLPSDRFSAERTGGSVSTLTIQRTQQEDSAVYLCASSSPGSETQYFGPGTRLLVL.

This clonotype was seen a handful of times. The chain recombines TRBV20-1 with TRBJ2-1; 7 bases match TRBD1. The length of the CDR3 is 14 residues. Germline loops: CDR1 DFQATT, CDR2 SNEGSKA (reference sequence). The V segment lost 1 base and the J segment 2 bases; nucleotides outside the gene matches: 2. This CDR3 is CSARVGQTYNEQFF. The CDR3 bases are TGCAGTGCTAGAGTGGGACAGACCTACAATGAGCAGTTCTTC.

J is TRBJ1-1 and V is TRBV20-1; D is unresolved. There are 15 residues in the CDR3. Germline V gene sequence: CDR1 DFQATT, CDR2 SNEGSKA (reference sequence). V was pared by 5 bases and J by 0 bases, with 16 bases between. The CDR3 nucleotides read TGCAGTGCTTTTGCTTTACCCATGGTGAACACTGAAGCTTTCTTT. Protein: CSAFALPMVNTEAFF.

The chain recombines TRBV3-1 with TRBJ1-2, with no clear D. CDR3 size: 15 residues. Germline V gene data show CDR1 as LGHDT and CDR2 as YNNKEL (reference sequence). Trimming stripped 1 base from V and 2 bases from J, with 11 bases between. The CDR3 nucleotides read TGTGCCAGCAGCCAAGGAAGGTCGCAGAACTATGGCTACACCTTC. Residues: CASSQGRSQNYGYTF.

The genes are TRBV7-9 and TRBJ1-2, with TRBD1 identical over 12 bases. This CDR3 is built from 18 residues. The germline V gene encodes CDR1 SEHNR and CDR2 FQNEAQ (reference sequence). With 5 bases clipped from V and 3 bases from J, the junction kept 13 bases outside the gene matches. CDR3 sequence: CASSKGQGAHQEDYGYTF. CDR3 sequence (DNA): TGTGCCAGCAGCAAGGGACAGGGGGCGCATCAGGAGGACTATGGCTACACCTTC.

The CDR3 here is CASIPDRGFGETQYF. CDR3 DNA: TGCGCCAGCATTCCTGACAGGGGGTTTGGGGAGACCCAGTACTTC. This rearrangement joins TRBV5-1 to TRBJ2-5, with 9 bases matching TRBD1. In germline, CDR1 is SGHRS, CDR2 YFSETQ. The V segment lost 6 bases and the J segment 5 bases; nucleotides outside the gene matches: 11. CDR3 length equals 15 residues.

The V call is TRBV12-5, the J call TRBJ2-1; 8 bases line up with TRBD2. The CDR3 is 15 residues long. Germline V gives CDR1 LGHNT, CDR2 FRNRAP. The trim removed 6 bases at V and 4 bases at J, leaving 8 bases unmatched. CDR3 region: CASGVSAGGYNEQFF. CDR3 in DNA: TGTGCTAGTGGAGTCTCTGCGGGGGGATACAATGAGCAGTTCTTC.

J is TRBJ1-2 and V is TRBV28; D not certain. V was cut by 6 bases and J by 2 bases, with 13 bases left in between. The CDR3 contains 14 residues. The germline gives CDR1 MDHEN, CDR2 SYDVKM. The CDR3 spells CASRFSGNNYGYTF. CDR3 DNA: TGTGCCAGCAGATTCTCCGGGAACAACTATGGCTACACCTTC.

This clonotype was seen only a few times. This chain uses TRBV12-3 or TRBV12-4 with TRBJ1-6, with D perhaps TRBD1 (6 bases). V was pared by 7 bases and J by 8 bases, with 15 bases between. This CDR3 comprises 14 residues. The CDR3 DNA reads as TGTGCCAGCAATAGGGGGGCTTTTGATTCACCCCTCCACTTT. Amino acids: CASNRGAFDSPLHF.

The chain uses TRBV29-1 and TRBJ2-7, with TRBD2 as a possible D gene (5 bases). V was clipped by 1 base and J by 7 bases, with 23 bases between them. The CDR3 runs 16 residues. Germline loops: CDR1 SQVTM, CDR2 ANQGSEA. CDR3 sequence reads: CSVEGLGSLGRREQYF. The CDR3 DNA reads TGCAGCGTTGAAGGGTTGGGCTCACTAGGGCGGCGTGAGCAGTACTTC.

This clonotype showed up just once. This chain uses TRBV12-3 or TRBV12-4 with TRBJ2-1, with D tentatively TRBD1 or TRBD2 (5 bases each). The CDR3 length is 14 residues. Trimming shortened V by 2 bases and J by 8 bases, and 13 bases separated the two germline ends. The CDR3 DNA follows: TGTGCCAGCAGTTTAAGGGGTTTCGGGGATGAGCAGTTCTTC. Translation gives CASSLRGFGDEQFF.

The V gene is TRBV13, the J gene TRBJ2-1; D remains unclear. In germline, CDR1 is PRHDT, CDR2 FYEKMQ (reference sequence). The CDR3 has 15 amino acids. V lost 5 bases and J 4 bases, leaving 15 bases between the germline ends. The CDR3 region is CASSRYRGLYNEQFF. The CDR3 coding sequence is TGTGCCAGCAGCCGTTACAGAGGCCTTTACAATGAGCAGTTCTTC.

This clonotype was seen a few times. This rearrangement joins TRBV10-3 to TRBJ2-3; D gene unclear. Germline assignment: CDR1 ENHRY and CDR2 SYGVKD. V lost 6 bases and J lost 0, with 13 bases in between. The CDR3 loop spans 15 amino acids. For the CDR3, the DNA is TGTGCCATCAGCCCCCATTTTTCTAGCACAGATACGCAGTATTTT. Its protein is CAISPHFSSTDTQYF.

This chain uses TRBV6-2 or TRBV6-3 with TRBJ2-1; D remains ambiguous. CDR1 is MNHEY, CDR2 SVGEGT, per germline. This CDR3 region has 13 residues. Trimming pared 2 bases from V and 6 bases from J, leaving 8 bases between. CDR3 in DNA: TGTGCCAGCAGTTACAAGATAGCCAATGAGCAGTTCTTC. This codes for CASSYKIANEQFF.